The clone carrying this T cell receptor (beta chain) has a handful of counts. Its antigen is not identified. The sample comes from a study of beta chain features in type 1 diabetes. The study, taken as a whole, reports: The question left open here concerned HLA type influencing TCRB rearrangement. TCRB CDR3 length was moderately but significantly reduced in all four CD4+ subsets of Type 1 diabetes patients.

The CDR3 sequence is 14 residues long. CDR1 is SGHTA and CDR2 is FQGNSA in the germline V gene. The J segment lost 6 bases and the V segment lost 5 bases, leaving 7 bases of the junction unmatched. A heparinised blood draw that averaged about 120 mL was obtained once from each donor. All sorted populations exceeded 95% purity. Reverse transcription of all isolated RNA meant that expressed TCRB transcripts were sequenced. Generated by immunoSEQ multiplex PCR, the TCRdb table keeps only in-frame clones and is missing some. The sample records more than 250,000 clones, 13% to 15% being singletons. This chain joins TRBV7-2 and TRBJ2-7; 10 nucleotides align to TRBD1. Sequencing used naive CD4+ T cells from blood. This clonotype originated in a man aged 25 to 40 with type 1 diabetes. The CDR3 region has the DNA TGTGCCAGCAGCCCGGGGACAGGGGTGAGCGAGCAGTACTTC. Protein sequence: CASSPGTGVSEQYF.